A selection of T cell receptor beta chains follows, all from one sample in a study of blood T cell repertoires in COVID-19. Method: immunoSEQ multiplex PCR; TCRdb's copy keeps in-frame clones and lacks some. The table shows some 150,000 clones, with 65% to 85% occurring only once. The sample consisted of peripheral blood. These receptors were taken from a man over 45 with active or convalescent COVID-19. The CDR3 runs from the conserved cysteine through the conserved F or W. D genes are given only for firm matches. Some rows have no size entry. The others give once, few or many, or a class for an expanded clone.

D	J	V	size	DNA	CDR3
-	TRBJ2-2	TRBV5-5	-	TGTGCCAGTACCGGCCAGGTGAACACCGGGGAGCTGTTTTTT	CASTGQVNTGELFF
TRBD2	TRBJ2-1	TRBV19	-	TGTGCCAGTAGTATCACTAGCGGGAGGGCCCATGAGCAGTTCTTC	CASSITSGRAHEQFF
-	TRBJ1-1	TRBV5-1	-	TGCGCCAGCAGCTTGGTTGGTACAGCGAACACTGAAGCTTTCTTT	CASSLVGTANTEAFF
-	TRBJ1-3	TRBV7-9	-	TGTGCCAGCAGCTACGACAGGAACTCTGGAAACACCATATATTTT	CASSYDRNSGNTIYF
TRBD1	TRBJ2-7	TRBV5-1	-	TGCGCCAGCAGCTTGGCGGGACAGGGGGTCAGCGAGCAGTACTTC	CASSLAGQGVSEQYF
TRBD2	TRBJ2-1	TRBV6-4	-	TGTGCCAGCAGTGACTCTGGGAGCGGGAGTAAGTATGAGCAGTTCTTC	CASSDSGSGSKYEQFF
-	TRBJ1-1	TRBV24-1	-	TGTGCCACCAGTGATAACAGGGAGGGGGACACTGAAGCTTTCTTT	CATSDNREGDTEAFF
TRBD1	TRBJ1-1	TRBV5-5	-	TGTGCCAGCAGCGGACAGGGGAGAACTGAAGCTTTCTTT	CASSGQGRTEAFF
TRBD1	TRBJ1-6	TRBV5-1	-	TGCGCCAGCAGCCTGAGTACGGGACAGGGGAATTCACCCCTCCACTTT	CASSLSTGQGNSPLHF
TRBD2	TRBJ2-7	TRBV7-2	-	TGTGCCAGCAGCTTAGAGGGGACTAGCGGGACCAACGAGCAGTACTTC	CASSLEGTSGTNEQYF
-	TRBJ2-1	TRBV29-1	-	TGCAGCGTGGGGGGTGATACTGAGCAGTTCTTC	CSVGGDTEQFF
-	TRBJ1-3	TRBV28	-	TGTGCCAGCGGATCGACAGGTTTCTCTGGAAACACCATATATTTT	CASGSTGFSGNTIYF
TRBD1	TRBJ1-5	TRBV7-8	-	TGTGCCAGCAGCTTAGTAACCAGGGGGGGCAATCAGCCCCAGCATTTT	CASSLVTRGGNQPQHF
TRBD2	TRBJ2-7	TRBV19	-	TGTGCCAGTAGTATTACAAGCGGGAGCCCGTACGAGCAGTACTTC	CASSITSGSPYEQYF
-	TRBJ1-1	TRBV24-1	-	TGTGCCACCAGTGATAGGACGGCCAAAGGGAGCACTGAAGCTTTCTTT	CATSDRTAKGSTEAFF
TRBD1	TRBJ2-5	TRBV5-1	-	TGCGCCAGCACGGACGGCAGGGGGGAGACCCAGTACTTC	CASTDGRGETQYF
TRBD1	TRBJ1-4	TRBV28	-	TGTGCCAGCAGCACCCCCGGACAGGGTGACGAAAAACTGTTTTTT	CASSTPGQGDEKLFF
TRBD2	TRBJ2-1	TRBV28	-	TGTGCCAGCAGTTTGCCGCCAGGAAGCGGGGCCTACAATGAGCAGTTCTTC	CASSLPPGSGAYNEQFF
TRBD1	TRBJ1-5	TRBV18	-	TGTGCCAGCTCCCAAAGACAGGGAGGTCAGCCCCAGCATTTT	CASSQRQGGQPQHF
TRBD1	TRBJ1-3	TRBV30	-	TGTGCCTGGGAGAGGGGGACAGGGCAGAGCTCTGGAAACACCATATATTTT	CAWERGTGQSSGNTIYF
TRBD1	TRBJ1-2	TRBV7-9	few	TGTGCCAGCAGCTTTGGAGGGGAAAAGGGGGCGCGTGATGGCTACACCTTC	CASSFGGEKGARDGYTF
TRBD1	TRBJ2-1	TRBV10-3	-	TGTGCCATCAGTGAGTCAGGCCAGGGGGTGGTAAATGAGCAGTTCTTC	CAISESGQGVVNEQFF
TRBD2	TRBJ2-1	TRBV15	-	TGTGCCACCAGCAGAGGCCCGGCGACTAGCGGGAGGGTTGAGCAGTTCTTC	CATSRGPATSGRVEQFF
TRBD1	TRBJ1-5	TRBV9	-	TGTGCCAGCAGCGCCCACCCGAAGGGGGCGGAGGGGGAGCCCCAGCATTTT	CASSAHPKGAEGEPQHF
TRBD1	TRBJ1-1	TRBV2	-	TGTGCCAGCAGGACAGGGCCGAACACTGAAGCTTTCTTT	CASRTGPNTEAFF
-	TRBJ1-1	TRBV5-1	once	TGCGCCAGCAGCTTGGCCGGTAGAGACACTGAAGCTTTCTTT	CASSLAGRDTEAFF
-	TRBJ2-2	TRBV19	few	TGTGCCAGTAGTACAGGGATAGCCGGGGAGCTGTTTTTT	CASSTGIAGELFF
TRBD2	TRBJ2-2	TRBV29-1	once	TGCAGCGTTATCACTAGCGGGGGAGGGGAGCTGTTTTTT	CSVITSGGGELFF
-	TRBJ2-2	TRBV6-5	few	TGTGCCAGCAGGGCCGGAGGCGCGAACACCGGGGAGCTGTTTTTT	CASRAGGANTGELFF
TRBD2	TRBJ2-7	TRBV19	-	TGTGCCAGTAGACTAGCGGGAACCTACGAGCAGTACTTC	CASRLAGTYEQYF
-	TRBJ1-4	TRBV3-1/TRBV3-2	-	TGTGCCAGCAGCCAAGATGATCTGGGACTTGAAAAACTGTTTTTT	CASSQDDLGLEKLFF
-	TRBJ1-4	TRBV28	once	TGTGCCAGCAGTTTTTGGGGCGACAATGAAAAACTGTTTTTT	CASSFWGDNEKLFF
-	TRBJ2-3	TRBV9	-	TGTGCCAGCAGCGTAGCTACGCGGACATCCGACCACCACTTCGTAAGCACAGATACGCAGTATTTT	CASSVATRTSDHHFVSTDTQYF